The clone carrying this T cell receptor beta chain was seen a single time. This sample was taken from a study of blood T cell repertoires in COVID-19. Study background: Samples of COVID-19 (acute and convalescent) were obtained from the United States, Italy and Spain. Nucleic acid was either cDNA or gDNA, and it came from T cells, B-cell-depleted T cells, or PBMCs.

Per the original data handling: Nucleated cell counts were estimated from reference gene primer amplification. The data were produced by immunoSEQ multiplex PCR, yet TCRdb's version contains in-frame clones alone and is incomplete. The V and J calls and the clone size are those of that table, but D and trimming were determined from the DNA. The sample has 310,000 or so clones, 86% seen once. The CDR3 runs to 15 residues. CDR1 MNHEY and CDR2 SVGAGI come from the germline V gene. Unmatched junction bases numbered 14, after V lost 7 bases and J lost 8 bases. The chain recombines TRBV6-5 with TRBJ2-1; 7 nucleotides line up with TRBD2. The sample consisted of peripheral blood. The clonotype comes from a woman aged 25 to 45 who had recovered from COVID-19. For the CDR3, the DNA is TGTGCCAGCACCACCCGACTAGCAGCACCCGATGAGCAGTTCTTC. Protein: CASTTRLAAPDEQFF.